One sample yielded the 29 T cell receptor beta chains listed below, sequenced in a study of TIL therapy for anti-PD-1-resistant metastatic lung cancer. The time point: pre-treatment sample, taken before nivolumab and TIL therapy. This was the immunoSEQ v3 assay. Method: immunoSEQ multiplex PCR; TCRdb's copy keeps in-frame clones and lacks some. Altogether tens of thousands of clones are present, under 75% being singletons, with the ten largest covering about 6.3%. Material: blood, obtained at baseline. These receptors all come from a person aged 30 to 80 with non-small cell lung cancer.

The chain couples TRBV6-5 to TRBJ2-7; D call uncertain. Per germline, CDR1 MNHEY and CDR2 SVGAGI. Trimming removed 0 bases from V and 1 base from J, with 7 bases in between. The CDR3 has 14 amino acids. This chain's CDR3 is CASSYSRLSYEQYF. The DNA of the CDR3 is TGTGCCAGCAGTTACTCGAGATTATCCTACGAGCAGTACTTC.

The J gene is TRBJ1-4, the V gene TRBV4-1; no reliable D call. The CDR3 sequence is 15 residues long. Per the germline V gene, CDR1 is MGHRA and CDR2 is YSYEKL. V was shortened by 3 bases and J by 2 bases, with 10 bases between the two germline ends. CDR3 residues: CASSHPGRTNEKLFF. The CDR3 DNA follows: TGCGCCAGCAGCCATCCGGGCAGGACTAATGAAAAACTGTTTTTT.

The J gene is TRBJ2-7, the V gene TRBV7-9; maybe TRBD2 (5 bases). V lost 5 bases and J 4 bases, leaving 9 bases between the germline ends. From germline, CDR1 is SEHNR and CDR2 FQNEAQ (reference sequence). The CDR3 covers 12 residues. CDR3 DNA: TGTGCCAGCAGCCCGAGCGGTTACGAGCAGTACTTC. The encoded protein is CASSPSGYEQYF.

V gene TRBV7-2 combines with J gene TRBJ1-3; possible D gene TRBD1, 6 bases. The CDR3 covers 17 residues. Germline CDR1 reads SGHTA; CDR2 reads FQGNSA. The ends were cut back, 5 bases at V and 0 bases at J, with 17 bases in the middle. The CDR3 DNA reads TGTGCCAGCAGCCTAAGCCGGTTAGGGGGCTCTGGAAACACCATATATTTT. This sequence encodes CASSLSRLGGSGNTIYF.

The chain is built from TRBV5-1 and TRBJ2-3; 9 bases match TRBD1. The CDR3 contains 17 residues. Losses at the gene ends were 0 bases for V and 5 bases for J; bases not matched to a gene: 10. From germline, CDR1 is SGHRS and CDR2 YFSETQ. The CDR3 loop is CASSLGGNTGGQDTQYF. The CDR3, as DNA: TGCGCCAGCAGCTTGGGGGGAAACACAGGGGGCCAAGATACGCAGTATTTT.

The rearrangement links TRBV10-2 to TRBJ1-1; 7 nucleotides line up with TRBD1. The V and J ends lost 6 bases and 1 base, in that order; junction bases with no gene match: 2. Germline V gene data show CDR1 as WSHSY and CDR2 as SAAADI. This CDR3 has 13 amino acids. CDR3 nucleotides: TGCGCCAGCAGCCGACAGGGGAACACTGAAGCTTTCTTT. This encodes CASSRQGNTEAFF.

The chain joins TRBV6-1 to TRBJ1-2; the D gene is possibly TRBD1 (5 bases). CDR1 is MNHNS and CDR2 is SASEGT in the germline V gene. The CDR3 consists of 15 residues. With 0 bases removed from V and 3 bases from J, the gap between germline ends came to 11 bases. Written as DNA, the CDR3 is TGTGCCAGCAGTGAAGCGCTTCAGGGCTACTATGGCTACACCTTC. This sequence encodes CASSEALQGYYGYTF.

The chain employs TRBV15 and TRBJ1-3; 8 positions agree with TRBD1. CDR1 LNHNV and CDR2 YYDKDF come from the germline V gene (reference sequence). V gave up 4 bases and J gave up 0 bases; unmatched junction bases: 5. The CDR3 is 16 amino acids. CDR3 DNA: TGTGCCACCAGCATGGACAGGGCTTACTCTGGAAACACCATATATTTT. It codes for CATSMDRAYSGNTIYF. Variable domain in full (rest from reference TRBV15 and TRBJ1-3): DAMVIQNPRYQVTQFGKPVTLSCSQTLNHNVMYWYQQKSSQAPKLLFHYYDKDFNNEADTPDNFQSRRPNTSFCFLDIRSPGLGDTAMYLCATSMDRAYSGNTIYFGEGSWLTVV.

This rearrangement joins TRBV9 to TRBJ1-2; D might be TRBD1 (5 bases). The V gene's germline CDR1 is SGDLS and CDR2 YYNGEE. The V end lost 0 bases, the J end lost 0 bases, and 15 bases lay between the germline ends. The CDR3 is made up of 17 amino acids. Here the CDR3 reads CASSVGLGGVANYGYTF. DNA for the CDR3: TGTGCCAGCAGCGTAGGTTTGGGGGGTGTAGCTAACTATGGCTACACCTTC.

This clone has a single count. The V call is TRBV5-1, the J call TRBJ2-7; unclear D gene. Trimming stripped 2 bases from V and 1 base from J, with 7 bases between. The CDR3 spans 13 residues. CDR1 and CDR2 (germline): SGHRS, YFSETQ. The CDR3 spells CASSFGYSYEQYF. The CDR3 DNA sequence: TGCGCCAGCAGCTTCGGATATTCCTACGAGCAGTACTTC.

The table lists this clone with a count of one. J is TRBJ2-1 and V is TRBV29-1; D not resolved. Trimming removed 5 bases from V and 0 bases from J, with 20 bases in between. The CDR3 sequence is 17 residues long. Germline V gene lookup returns CDR1 SQVTM and CDR2 ANQGSEA. CDR3 residues: CSVKTSDKRSSYNEQFF. The CDR3 DNA sequence: TGCAGCGTTAAAACCTCTGATAAAAGAAGCTCCTACAATGAGCAGTTCTTC.

This clone was picked up a small number of times. The chain carries TRBV30 and TRBJ1-5; 10 nucleotides agree with TRBD1. Germline V gene sequence: CDR1 GTSNPN, CDR2 SVGIG (reference sequence). V gave up 2 bases and J gave up 5 bases; unmatched junction bases: 3. The CDR3 is 14 amino acids. The CDR3 is CAWSTGQGDQPQHF. The CDR3 DNA reads TGTGCCTGGAGTACTGGACAGGGGGATCAGCCCCAGCATTTT.

The V gene is TRBV6-6, the J gene TRBJ1-6, with TRBD1 matching over 7 bases. Germline V gene sequence: CDR1 MNHNY, CDR2 SVGAGI (reference sequence). The length of the CDR3 is 14 residues. Trimming cost V 5 bases and J 9 bases; bases outside gene matches: 7. In DNA form, the CDR3 reads TGTGCCAGCAGTCCTCAGGGGGGGGGTTCACCCCTCCACTTT. It yields the protein CASSPQGGGSPLHF.

This clone occurred a few times. The rearrangement joins TRBV7-9 to TRBJ1-1; maybe TRBD1 (5 bases). This CDR3 is built from 15 residues. Germline CDR1 is SEHNR and CDR2 is FQNEAQ (reference sequence). The ends were cut back, 5 bases at V and 1 base at J, with 14 bases in the middle. CDR3 sequence: CASSRLFGGNTEAFF. The CDR3 DNA reads as TGTGCCAGCAGCCGACTCTTCGGGGGGAACACTGAAGCTTTCTTT.

This sequence joins TRBV6-5 and TRBJ1-2; 9 positions match TRBD1. This CDR3 spans 14 amino acids. The germline CDR1 and CDR2 sequences are MNHEY and SVGAGI. Trimming took 5 bases from V and 8 from J; bases not matched to a gene: 9. The CDR3 loop is CASSRDRELGGYTF. For the CDR3, the DNA is TGTGCCAGCAGTAGGGACAGGGAACTCGGGGGCTACACCTTC.

The CDR3 DNA sequence: TGTGCCAGCCTTGGCGAAATATATAGCAATCAGCCCCAGCATTTT. This codes for CASLGEIYSNQPQHF. The rearrangement joins TRBV6-1 to TRBJ1-5, with unresolved D. Looked up from germline, CDR1 is MNHNS and CDR2 is SASEGT. Trimming took 8 bases from V and 0 from J, leaving 14 bases between them. The CDR3 length is 15 residues.

The chain joins TRBV18 to TRBJ2-5, with 8 positions matching TRBD1. CDR3 length equals 14 residues. The germline V gene has CDR1 KGHSH and CDR2 LQKENI. V was clipped by 6 bases and J by 4 bases; unmatched bases: 7. In DNA form, the CDR3 reads TGTGCCAGCTCGCCTACAGGGGGTACAGAGACCCAGTACTTC. As protein: CASSPTGGTETQYF.

In its sample, this clone was seen once. The rearrangement joins TRBV15 to TRBJ1-2, with unresolved D. The CDR3 has 12 residues. CDR1 is LNHNV and CDR2 is YYDKDF in the germline V gene (reference sequence). Trimming left V 3 bases short and J 4 bases short, with 6 bases between. For the CDR3, the DNA is TGTGCCACCAGCAGTTATGGCTATGGCTACACCTTC. Translated, it gives CATSSYGYGYTF.

J is TRBJ2-2 and V is TRBV9; no firm D call. Trimming pared 4 bases from V and 8 bases from J, leaving 9 bases between. The CDR3 runs 12 residues. CDR1 and CDR2 from the germline V gene are SGDLS and YYNGEE. The CDR3 DNA reads as TGTGCCAGCAGCCTGCACGGTGGGGAGCTGTTTTTT. Protein: CASSLHGGELFF.

The chain combines TRBV6-6 with TRBJ2-2; the D gene is possibly TRBD2 (6 bases). This CDR3 is built from 13 residues. V was pared by 6 bases and J by 5 bases, with 10 bases between. Per the germline V gene, CDR1 is MNHNY and CDR2 is SVGAGI (reference sequence). The CDR3, as DNA: TGTGCCAGCAGAACGGGGGAGACCGGGGAGCTGTTTTTT. It translates to CASRTGETGELFF.

In its sample, this clone is medium-sized. The chain's CDR3 is CASSLLAVTGELFF. CDR3 DNA sequence: TGTGCCAGCAGCTTACTAGCAGTCACCGGGGAGCTGTTTTTT. The genes are TRBV7-6 and TRBJ2-2; a weak D match, TRBD2 (5 bases). CDR3 length equals 14 residues. The V gene's germline CDR1 is SGHVS and CDR2 FNYEAQ. With 2 bases removed from V and 4 bases from J, the gap between germline ends came to 8 bases.

The chain has TRBV5-4 and TRBJ1-1; D is uncertain. V was cut by 0 bases and J by 0 bases, with 6 bases left in between. Germline CDR1 reads SGHNT; CDR2 reads YYREEE (reference sequence). The CDR3 is 14 amino acids. CDR3 sequence (DNA): TGTGCCAGCAGCTTGGACCCAATGAACACTGAAGCTTTCTTT. It encodes CASSLDPMNTEAFF.

The CDR3 loop is CASSPGTLHQPQHF. CDR3 sequence (DNA): TGTGCCAGCAGCCCCGGGACCCTGCATCAGCCCCAGCATTTT. The chain carries TRBV28 and TRBJ1-5, with D perhaps TRBD1 (5 bases). Germline assignment: CDR1 MDHEN and CDR2 SYDVKM. This CDR3 is built from 14 residues. V was cut by 6 bases and J by 5 bases, with 14 bases left in between. Drawing the rest from reference TRBV28 and TRBJ1-5, the complete variable domain is DVKVTQSSRYLVKRTGEKVFLECVQDMDHENMFWYRQDPGLGLRLIYFSYDVKMKEKGDIPEGYSVSREKKERFSLILESASTNQTSMYLCASSPGTLHQPQHFGDGTRLSIL.

V is TRBV28 and J is TRBJ1-1; no clear D. Germline V gene data show CDR1 as MDHEN and CDR2 as SYDVKM. There are 14 residues in the CDR3. V lost 1 base to trimming and J lost 0 bases, with 6 bases between them. The CDR3 DNA reads TGTGCCAGCAGTTTATCCCGGTTGAACACTGAAGCTTTCTTT. This sequence encodes CASSLSRLNTEAFF.

Only one count was recorded for this clone. The CDR3 nucleotides read TGTGCCAGCAGTGACGGGGGGAACACTGAAGCTTTCTTT. Its translation is CASSDGGNTEAFF. The gene calls are TRBV6-1 and TRBJ1-1; TRBD1 might be the D (5 bases). Germline V gene sequence: CDR1 MNHNS, CDR2 SASEGT. Between the trimmed V and J ends, which lost 3 bases and 1 base, there was a span of 6 bases. The CDR3 totals 13 residues.

The gene calls are TRBV15 and TRBJ2-5, with TRBD2 matching over 11 bases. Per germline, CDR1 LNHNV and CDR2 YYDKDF (reference sequence). The CDR3 length is 17 residues. V shed 3 bases, J shed 4 bases, and the junction held 10 bases outside the gene matches. This CDR3 is CATSSGTSGTAGETQYF. The CDR3 DNA follows: TGTGCCACCAGCAGCGGGACTAGCGGTACGGCGGGAGAGACCCAGTACTTC.

This clone was observed a few times. V gene TRBV4-2 combines with J gene TRBJ2-1; 9 bases map to TRBD2. The CDR3 spans 19 residues. CDR1 is LGHNA and CDR2 is YNFKEQ in the germline V gene. Trimming removed 3 bases from V and 4 bases from J; junction bases left unmatched: 16. The CDR3 nucleotides are TGTGCCAGCAGCCATCCCCGACTGCGGGAGGGAGTTCCATACAATGAGCAGTTCTTC. This gives the protein CASSHPRLREGVPYNEQFF.

The rearrangement uses TRBV2 and TRBJ2-3; weak D call: TRBD1 (5 bases). The V and J ends lost 5 bases and 5 bases respectively, with 8 bases between them. This CDR3 has 12 residues. From germline, CDR1 is SNHLY and CDR2 FYNNEI. The CDR3 spells CASSRQGDTQYF. Written as DNA, the CDR3 is TGTGCCAGCAGTCGGCAGGGAGATACGCAGTATTTT.

In its sample, this clone was seen once. This chain joins TRBV6-5 and TRBJ2-5, with D tentatively TRBD2 (5 bases). The CDR3 consists of 13 residues. The ends were cut back, 2 bases at V and 7 bases at J, with 11 bases in the middle. CDR1 is MNHEY and CDR2 is SVGAGI in the germline V gene. The CDR3 reads CASSYEGSRTQYF. For the CDR3, the DNA is TGTGCCAGCAGTTACGAGGGATCTCGGACCCAGTACTTC.